Listed below are T cell receptor beta chains from one sample, sequenced in a study of PD-L1 blockade in urothelial cancer. Method: immunoSEQ multiplex PCR; TCRdb's copy keeps in-frame clones and lacks some. The sample has tens of thousands of clones, approximately 85% seen once. The sample was PBMCs, taken around atezolizumab (anti-PD-L1) treatment. These receptors originate from a middle-aged man with urothelial cancer. The CDR3 runs from the conserved cysteine through the conserved F or W. A D gene is named only where the DNA matches it firmly. The size entry is marked missing in some rows and otherwise reads once, few, many or a size class.

D gene	J gene	V gene	clone size	CDR3 DNA	CDR3 protein
TRBD1	TRBJ1-2	TRBV11-2	once	TGTGCCAGCAGCTTATTTGGAGGGGGCGCACATCCTGGCTACACCTTC	CASSLFGGGAHPGYTF
NA	TRBJ2-7	TRBV7-7	NA	TGTGCCAGCAGCTTGGATATGGGAGGCGAGCAGTACTTC	CASSLDMGGEQYF
TRBD2	TRBJ2-7	TRBV4-2	NA	TGTGCCAGCAGCCAAGGGACTAGCGGGGTGGACGAGCAGTACTTC	CASSQGTSGVDEQYF
TRBD1	TRBJ2-2	TRBV30	NA	TGTGCCTGGAGTCTCCTCCCACAGGGGATCGGGGAGCTGTTTTTT	CAWSLLPQGIGELFF
TRBD2	TRBJ2-1	TRBV7-6	NA	TGTGCCAGCAGCCGACTAGCGGGGGGGTTTGAGCAGTTCTTC	CASSRLAGGFEQFF
NA	TRBJ2-3	TRBV5-1	NA	TGCGCCAGCAGCTCCCTGGAGGGGAGCACAGATACGCAGTATTTT	CASSSLEGSTDTQYF
TRBD2	TRBJ2-5	TRBV7-2	NA	TGTGCCAGCAGCTTAGGTTTCGGCGGGGGGCAAGAGACCCAGTACTTC	CASSLGFGGGQETQYF
NA	TRBJ2-7	TRBV6-5	NA	TGTGCCAGCAGTTATGGGCCCAACTACGAGCAGTACTTC	CASSYGPNYEQYF
NA	TRBJ2-3	TRBV19	NA	TGTGCCAGTAGTGCCGGTTATAGCACAGATACGCAGTATTTT	CASSAGYSTDTQYF
NA	TRBJ2-7	TRBV11-2	NA	TGTGCCAGCAGCTTACGTTCTCAGGGACTCTCCGAGCAGTACTTC	CASSLRSQGLSEQYF
NA	TRBJ2-3	TRBV6-4	NA	TGTGCCTCCAAGGACTTCACAGATACGCAGTATTTT	CASKDFTDTQYF
NA	TRBJ2-1	TRBV7-9	few	TGTGCCAGCAGCTTAAAAGGCGTGGGGGGGGCTCGGGACAATGAGCAGTTCTTC	CASSLKGVGGARDNEQFF
TRBD1	TRBJ2-7	TRBV7-2	once	TGTGCCAGCAGCCAAAGGGACAGGGGGTCCCACGAGCAGTACTTC	CASSQRDRGSHEQYF
NA	TRBJ2-7	TRBV5-6	NA	TGTGCCAGCAGCGTCGGACTAATCCCCTACGAGCAGTACTTC	CASSVGLIPYEQYF
NA	TRBJ2-5	TRBV5-1	NA	TGCGCCAGCAGACAGGTCGAGTACCAAGAGACCCAGTACTTC	CASRQVEYQETQYF
TRBD1	TRBJ2-5	TRBV15	NA	TGTGCCACCAGCGTCCACAGGGGGGAGACCCAGTACTTC	CATSVHRGETQYF
TRBD2	TRBJ2-1	TRBV7-6	NA	TGTGCCAGCAGCTTTGGCCTCCGGGGCGGGAGTTCCCATGAGCAGTTCTTC	CASSFGLRGGSSHEQFF
NA	TRBJ1-4	TRBV9	NA	TGTGCCAGCAGCGTAGGAGACAGTGGGAGGGAAAAACTGTTTTTT	CASSVGDSGREKLFF
NA	TRBJ1-3	TRBV4-1	NA	TGCGCCAGCAGCCAGACGGGAGTCCTCGGGCCTGGAAACACCATATATTTT	CASSQTGVLGPGNTIYF